Listed below are T cell receptor beta chains from one sample, sequenced in a study of Ad26.COV2.S vaccination and SARS-CoV-2 variants. Profiling relied on immunoSEQ multiplex PCR, and the TCRdb table lists in-frame clones only, not all of them. Of hundreds of thousands of clones listed, roughly 91% are singletons. The specimen comprised peripheral blood, sampled in a trial of Ad26.COV2.S vaccine versus placebo. The source of these receptors is a person between 18 and 65 years old who received the Ad26.COV2.S COVID-19 vaccine or a placebo. Both conserved end residues are part of each CDR3. The D gene is left open where the match is weak. Expanded clones get a size class; other rows say once, few or many, or leave the size out.

size,J,D,V,CDR3,DNA
once,TRBJ1-1,.,TRBV19,CASSPTQNTEAFF,TGTGCCAGTAGTCCAACACAGAACACTGAAGCTTTCTTT
.,TRBJ2-5,.,TRBV3-1/TRBV3-2,CASSQGQQETQYF,TGTGCCAGCAGCCAAGGACAGCAAGAGACCCAGTACTTC
.,TRBJ1-2,.,TRBV2,CASITGQGGYTF,TGTGCCAGCATTACAGGGCAGGGTGGCTACACCTTC
.,TRBJ2-7,.,TRBV6-5,CASTRTQSSYEQYF,TGTGCCAGCACCAGGACGCAGAGCTCCTACGAGCAGTACTTC
.,TRBJ2-7,TRBD2,TRBV7-2,CASSLGLAGSYEQYF,TGTGCCAGCAGCTTAGGACTAGCGGGGTCATACGAGCAGTACTTC
.,TRBJ2-3,.,TRBV7-9,CASSLGRPFDTDTQYF,TGTGCCAGCAGCTTAGGGAGGCCTTTCGACACAGATACGCAGTATTTT
.,TRBJ2-2,.,TRBV6-2/TRBV6-3,CASSPVGGELFF,TGTGCCAGCAGTCCGGTAGGGGGGGAGCTGTTTTTT
.,TRBJ1-5,.,TRBV18,CASSANGEQPQHF,TGTGCCAGCTCCGCTAACGGGGAACAGCCCCAGCATTTT
.,TRBJ1-5,.,TRBV5-1,CASSLGGQGNQPQHF,TGCGCCAGCAGCTTAGGAGGGCAGGGCAATCAGCCCCAGCATTTT
.,TRBJ2-2,TRBD2,TRBV7-9,CASSPLWRGGNTGELFF,TGTGCCAGCAGCCCCTTGTGGCGGGGGGGTAACACCGGGGAGCTGTTTTTT
.,TRBJ2-7,.,TRBV5-1,CASSFSGYEQYF,TGCGCCAGCAGCTTTTCAGGCTACGAGCAGTACTTC
few,TRBJ1-5,TRBD1,TRBV20-1,CSASYDRGAWNQPQHF,TGCAGTGCTAGTTACGACAGGGGGGCGTGGAATCAGCCCCAGCATTTT
.,TRBJ2-5,TRBD2,TRBV6-5,CASSQQAGGQETQYF,TGTGCCAGCAGCCAACAGGCGGGGGGGCAAGAGACCCAGTACTTC
.,TRBJ1-6,TRBD1,TRBV2,CASRRDGTGNSPLHF,TGTGCCAGCAGACGCGACGGGACAGGCAATTCACCCCTCCACTTT
.,TRBJ1-3,.,TRBV19,CASSAASRRGNTIYF,TGTGCCAGTAGTGCCGCTTCGCGGCGCGGAAACACCATATATTTT
.,TRBJ1-5,.,TRBV19,CASRLKGFQPQHF,TGTGCCAGTAGGTTAAAGGGCTTTCAGCCCCAGCATTTT
.,TRBJ1-1,TRBD1,TRBV11-2,CASSFPGTGAFF,TGTGCCAGCAGCTTTCCCGGGACAGGGGCTTTCTTT
.,TRBJ2-3,.,TRBV7-8,CASSLTWAETQYF,TGTGCCAGCAGCTTAACCTGGGCCGAAACGCAGTATTTT
.,TRBJ1-2,.,TRBV5-1,CASSLDGSPNYGYTF,TGCGCCAGCAGCTTGGATGGCAGCCCTAACTATGGCTACACCTTC
.,TRBJ1-1,.,TRBV27,CASVTRNTEAFF,TGTGCCAGCGTCACTAGGAACACTGAAGCTTTCTTT
.,TRBJ1-3,.,TRBV10-3,CAISKPTTAGAGNTIYF,TGTGCCATCAGTAAACCGACCACGGCAGGGGCTGGAAACACCATATATTTT
.,TRBJ2-1,TRBD2,TRBV27,CASGFTVGTSGTRPFYNEQFF,TGTGCCAGCGGCTTTACCGTAGGGACTAGCGGGACCCGCCCCTTTTACAATGAGCAGTTCTTC
.,TRBJ1-2,TRBD1,TRBV24-1,CATSDSGGYGYTF,TGTGCCACCAGTGATTCAGGGGGCTATGGCTACACCTTC
.,TRBJ2-2,.,TRBV5-5,CASSLGWVGGELFF,TGTGCCAGCAGCTTGGGCTGGGTAGGCGGGGAGCTGTTTTTT
once,TRBJ1-4,TRBD1,TRBV7-2,CASSLGQGGEKLFF,TGTGCCAGCAGCTTAGGACAGGGAGGTGAAAAACTGTTTTTT
.,TRBJ2-7,.,TRBV5-4,CASSFSSYEQYF,TGTGCCAGCAGCTTCTCCAGCTACGAGCAGTACTTC
few,TRBJ1-2,.,TRBV4-1,CASSQDEVAGGYTF,TGCGCCAGCAGCCAAGATGAGGTTGCGGGGGGCTACACCTTC
.,TRBJ2-7,.,TRBV5-1,CASSFSGAYYEQYF,TGCGCCAGCAGCTTTAGTGGGGCGTACTACGAGCAGTACTTC
.,TRBJ2-3,.,TRBV11-2,CASRLTGHHTDTQYF,TGTGCCAGCAGGTTGACAGGACATCACACAGATACGCAGTATTTT
few,TRBJ1-5,.,TRBV5-6,CASSFLFFGQGNQPQHF,TGTGCCAGCAGCTTTCTCTTTTTTGGGCAGGGCAATCAGCCCCAGCATTTT
.,TRBJ2-1,.,TRBV6-2/TRBV6-3,CASSYAGTGTPNEQFF,TGTGCCAGCAGTTACGCGGGAACAGGGACCCCTAATGAGCAGTTCTTC
.,TRBJ1-3,.,TRBV9,CASSDQGTIYF,TGTGCCAGCAGCGACCAAGGCACCATATATTTT
.,TRBJ2-3,.,TRBV5-1,CASSLMGDTQYF,TGCGCCAGCAGCTTGATGGGGGATACGCAGTATTTT
.,TRBJ2-7,.,TRBV29-1,CSVEYAESPYEQYF,TGCAGCGTTGAATACGCAGAGAGTCCCTACGAGCAGTACTTC
.,TRBJ2-2,.,TRBV4-3,CASSQQGGVPGELFF,TGCGCCAGCAGCCAACAAGGTGGGGTACCCGGGGAGCTGTTTTTT
.,TRBJ2-2,.,TRBV29-1,CSVEGTGELFF,TGCAGCGTTGAGGGTACCGGGGAGCTGTTTTTT
.,TRBJ1-6,.,TRBV6-5,CASRKSSYNSPLHF,TGTGCCAGCAGAAAGAGCTCCTATAATTCACCCCTCCACTTT
once,TRBJ1-1,.,TRBV2,CASSQGTLSEAFF,TGTGCCAGCAGCCAGGGTACCCTATCTGAAGCTTTCTTT
.,TRBJ1-5,.,TRBV3-1/TRBV3-2,CASSTGPPIGNQPQHF,TGTGCCAGCAGCACGGGACCTCCAATAGGCAATCAGCCCCAGCATTTT
.,TRBJ2-3,.,TRBV6-2/TRBV6-3,CASSPGGPSTDTQYF,TGTGCCAGCAGTCCCGGGGGGCCGAGCACAGATACGCAGTATTTT
.,TRBJ1-2,.,TRBV12-3/TRBV12-4,CASSSSYGYTF,TGTGCCAGCAGTAGTTCCTATGGCTACACCTTC
few,TRBJ1-5,TRBD1,TRBV5-3,CARSWPPGQGNQPQHF,TGTGCCAGAAGCTGGCCCCCGGGACAGGGAAATCAGCCCCAGCATTTT
.,TRBJ1-4,.,TRBV27,CASSLTPRTATNEKLFF,TGTGCCAGCAGTTTAACCCCGCGAACTGCAACTAATGAAAAACTGTTTTTT
.,TRBJ1-5,TRBD1,TRBV10-3,CAISGEGAVGQPQHF,TGTGCCATCAGCGGTGAGGGGGCAGTCGGGCAGCCCCAGCATTTT
.,TRBJ2-7,.,TRBV18,CASSPWAEHYEQYF,TGTGCCAGCTCACCATGGGCGGAGCACTACGAGCAGTACTTC
.,TRBJ2-5,.,TRBV4-1,CASSRWGTTQYF,TGCGCCAGCAGCCGATGGGGAACGACCCAGTACTTC
.,TRBJ1-3,TRBD1,TRBV7-9,CASSLGTVSGNTIYF,TGTGCCAGCAGCCTCGGGACAGTCTCTGGAAACACCATATATTTT
once,TRBJ2-1,TRBD2,TRBV7-3,CASSLILTSGGPSGEQFF,TGTGCCAGCAGCTTGATCTTGACTAGCGGGGGGCCGTCCGGTGAGCAGTTCTTC
.,TRBJ1-2,.,TRBV30,CAWSTPGLSVGYTF,TGTGCCTGGAGTACCCCGGGACTGAGTGTGGGCTACACCTTC
.,TRBJ2-7,.,TRBV7-6,CASSQDPGATYEQYF,TGTGCCAGCAGCCAGGACCCGGGGGCTACCTACGAGCAGTACTTC
.,TRBJ2-7,.,TRBV18,CASSRSYEQYF,TGTGCCAGCTCACGCTCCTACGAGCAGTACTTC
.,TRBJ2-1,TRBD2,TRBV13,CASSLAGLAGSDEQFF,TGTGCCAGCAGCTTGGCGGGACTAGCGGGGTCGGATGAGCAGTTCTTC